These T cell receptor beta chains were read from a single sample in a study of T cell repertoires in cytomegalovirus infection. Their target antigens are unknown. MiXCR was run by TCRdb on the reads, yielding one entry per CDR3 protein. Of 900,000 to 950,000 distinct CDR3 sequences in the sample, approximately 30% were seen once. The specimen was cultured CD8+ T cells from PBMCs, collected from culture after CMV antigen stimulation. These receptors all come from a human donor in good health (CMV status not recorded). Some clones in this sample may be carry-over from other donors' samples. Each CDR3 is given with its conserved first and last residue.

TRBJ1-1 | TRBV12-3/TRBV12-4 | 13 | CASSSGTAYEAFF
TRBJ2-1 | TRBV5-6 | 12 | CVSSFVPNEQFF
TRBJ2-3 | TRBV27 | 15 | CASSLPGGNTDTQYF
TRBJ2-1 | TRBV29-1 | 15 | CSVGDRGSASYEQFF
TRBJ1-4 | TRBV6-6 | 15 | CASILGEATNEKLFF
TRBJ2-3 | TRBV7-2 | 15 | CASKPFTGYRDTQYF
TRBJ1-1 | TRBV7-2 | 15 | CASSPNGVRDTEAFF
TRBJ1-6 | TRBV29-1 | 14 | CSVRLAGNNSPLHF
TRBJ2-5 | TRBV4-2 | 16 | CASSQAGGQGRETQYF
TRBJ2-2 | TRBV7-2 | 15 | CASSLGTGHTGELFF
TRBJ1-3 | TRBV12-3/TRBV12-4 | 13 | CASRTRSGNTIYF
TRBJ1-2 | TRBV19 | 14 | CASKPPGQHYGYTF
TRBJ1-1 | TRBV7-9 | 15 | CASSPLGGARTEAFF
TRBJ2-6 | TRBV5-4 | 15 | CASSGGQSGANVLTF
TRBJ2-1 | TRBV7-9 | 16 | CASSFGGVTGKDEQFF
TRBJ2-5 | TRBV27 | 16 | CASSWNPGPPTETQYF
TRBJ1-5 | TRBV12-3/TRBV12-4 | 15 | CASSSGTVSNQPQHF
TRBJ1-1 | TRBV7-9 | 14 | CASFDKAPGFRAFF
TRBJ2-1 | TRBV27 | 15 | CASRTSGSSYNEQFF
TRBJ2-5 | TRBV25-1 | 18 | CASSEFGTSGGYKETQYF
TRBJ1-1 | TRBV28 | 15 | CASSLRGLKDTEAFF
TRBJ1-4 | TRBV6-6 | 12 | CASWQYNEKLFF
TRBJ1-2 | TRBV19 | 14 | CASSIPRTNYGYTF
TRBJ2-1 | TRBV7-6 | 15 | CASRSSGGAANEQFF
TRBJ2-3 | TRBV7-2 | 15 | CASSLTTSGADTQYF
TRBJ1-2 | TRBV4-3 | 14 | CASSQVYSVYGYTF
TRBJ1-6 | TRBV27 | 19 | CASSLLSTGIGSYNSPLHF
TRBJ2-6 | TRBV15 | 16 | CATSRESDSGANVLTF
TRBJ1-3 | TRBV7-8 | 17 | CASSFPIMGASGNTIYF
TRBJ2-7 | TRBV5-5 | 12 | CASSHGIYEQYF
TRBJ2-5 | TRBV7-9 | 15 | CASSPLDRGEETQYF
TRBJ2-1 | TRBV19 | 12 | CASSDYHNEQFF
TRBJ2-1 | TRBV6-1 | 13 | CASSRHFDNEQFF
TRBJ2-1 | TRBV5-6 | 14 | CASSLGVYNNEQFF
TRBJ2-3 | TRBV5-4 | 16 | CASSSPGFSSTDTQYF
TRBJ1-3 | TRBV18 | 15 | CASSLGTDSGNTIHF
TRBJ2-3 | TRBV6-1 | 17 | CASSEAVTSGGTDTQYF
TRBJ1-1 | TRBV15 | 14 | CVISRSDMNTEAFF
TRBJ1-5 | TRBV7-6 | 15 | CASSLEGGGRQPQHF
TRBJ2-7 | TRBV29-1 | 14 | CSVADEGRAVEQYF
TRBJ2-7 | TRBV20-1 | 14 | CSARERGVSYEQYF
TRBJ1-1 | TRBV3-1 | 13 | CASSQDSLSEAFF
TRBJ2-1 | TRBV7-8 | 14 | CASSLGQGNNEQFF
TRBJ1-3 | TRBV20-1 | 13 | CSARGGLGNTIYF
TRBJ1-5 | TRBV15 | 16 | CATSKNNDYSNQPQHF
TRBJ2-3 | TRBV27 | 14 | CASSGLGTTDTQYF
TRBJ1-2 | TRBV13 | 13 | CASSSRGAGGYTF
TRBJ1-1 | TRBV5-1 | 14 | CASSSTGTGTEAFF
TRBJ1-5 | TRBV7-9 | 16 | CASSSTDGQERSPQHF
TRBJ1-1 | TRBV7-6 | 14 | CASSLEDGNTEAFF
TRBJ1-5 | TRBV7-2 | 16 | CASSLLSGGLNQPQHF
TRBJ2-5 | TRBV7-6 | 16 | CASSGPTSLNWETQYF
TRBJ2-7 | TRBV7-9 | 16 | CASSLDPRGLGYEQYF
TRBJ1-4 | TRBV5-1 | 14 | CASSLVSRVEELFF
TRBJ1-4 | TRBV28 | 16 | CANRNRQGATNEKLFF
TRBJ1-1 | TRBV20-1 | 13 | CSARGAQRAEAFF